This T cell receptor beta chain was found in a study of graft-versus-host responses after intestinal transplantation. Study background: Transplantation in recipients was multivisceral, liver-intestinal, or isolated intestinal.

Only in-frame clones appear in the TCRdb table, and some are missing; sequencing was by immunoSEQ multiplex PCR. The sample holds 10,000 or so clones; 25% to 30% are singletons and the top ten take over 3%. Germline loops: CDR1 GTSNPN, CDR2 SVGIG (reference sequence). V was cut by 2 bases and J by 2 bases, with 9 bases left in between. The CDR3 is made up of 13 amino acids. The starting material was alloreactive CD4+ T cells from a mixed lymphocyte reaction culture, obtained before intestinal transplant. Subset defined: CFSE-low proliferating T cells sorted from roughly six-day pre-transplant mixed lymphocyte reaction (GvH or HvG direction). The V gene is TRBV30, the J gene TRBJ1-2, with a weak D call TRBD1 (5 bases). This TCR came from a human patient who received an intestinal transplant. The CDR3 DNA sequence: TGTGCCTGGAGTAGGAGGGACAACTATGGCTACACCTTC. Protein product: CAWSRRDNYGYTF.